Listed below are T cell receptor beta chains from one sample, sequenced in a study of T cells in narcolepsy. TCRdb's table, derived via immunoSEQ multiplex PCR, lists solely in-frame clones and lacks some. Of fewer than 40,000 clones in the sample, around 80% were seen once. Input material: CD45RA- memory CD4+ T cells from PBMCs. These receptors came from a human donor with narcolepsy. Each CDR3 is given with its conserved first and last residue. Clone sizes are given selectively: once, few, many, or a class where the clone is expanded.

TRBJ1-1,TRBV10-1,-,CASSVDRSEAFF
TRBJ1-1,TRBV13,once,CASSWDRGHAFF
TRBJ1-1,TRBV2,once,CASSEGGGPRGAFF
TRBJ2-5,TRBV19,-,CAPTQETQYF
TRBJ1-5,TRBV2,-,CASSLTGVGNQPQHF
TRBJ2-1,TRBV20-1,-,CSARGGNEQFF
TRBJ1-2,TRBV10-1,few,CASSESEYDGYTF
TRBJ2-5,TRBV30,-,CAWSVEGETQYF
TRBJ1-5,TRBV2,-,CASSGTGANSNQPQHF
TRBJ2-2,TRBV7-3,-,CASSSTSTGELFF
TRBJ2-6,TRBV28,-,CASRSLRGLHDSGANVLTF
TRBJ1-5,TRBV2,few,CASSHDGNQPQHF
TRBJ1-2,TRBV11-2,-,CASSLDGGQGGGYTF
TRBJ2-1,TRBV7-9,-,CASSLAGGYNEQFF
TRBJ1-1,TRBV30,-,CAWSPSGPTEAFF
TRBJ1-1,TRBV7-3,once,CASRSDRNTEAFF
TRBJ1-1,TRBV19,once,CASSSPTGTGTEAFF
TRBJ2-5,TRBV29-1,once,CSGGGTPGETQYF
TRBJ1-6,TRBV11-1,few,CASSSDSQSSPLHF
TRBJ2-2,TRBV4-2,-,CASSQPPALIKNTGELFF
TRBJ1-2,TRBV29-1,-,CSVGAGALGYTF
TRBJ2-5,TRBV29-1,-,CSVDQGLGVQETQYF
TRBJ2-6,TRBV2,-,CASSLRGGGANVLTF
TRBJ2-1,TRBV29-1,-,CSVEGTGTNEQFF
TRBJ2-5,TRBV4-2,-,CASSQDSGGKETQYF
TRBJ2-2,TRBV7-9,-,CASSVISGGRNTGELFF
TRBJ2-5,TRBV19,few,CASSIKGGGTQYF
TRBJ1-3,TRBV6-6,-,CASSYSGYTIYF
TRBJ1-5,TRBV10-3,-,CAISPSGNQPQHF